These 28 T cell receptor beta chains were all obtained from the same sample, sequenced in a study of T cell repertoires in cytomegalovirus infection. These receptors' targets are unknown. TCRdb re-called the reads through MiXCR, storing one row per CDR3 protein. The data contain some 350,000 distinct CDR3 sequences, roughly 36% of them seen just once; the ten biggest clones take up 13%. The sequenced sample was cultured PBMCs, obtained from culture after CMV antigen stimulation. These receptors were obtained from a human donor in good health (CMV status not recorded). Some clones in this sample may be carry-over from other donors' samples.

This clonotype was seen ten or more times. The J gene is TRBJ2-3, the V gene TRBV5-5; 7 positions match TRBD2. The trim removed 4 bases at V and 4 bases at J, leaving 3 bases unmatched. Germline V gene lookup returns CDR1 SGHKS and CDR2 YYEKEE (reference sequence). This CDR3 comprises 13 residues. CDR3 region: CASSKSGADTQYF. The CDR3 DNA is TGTGCCAGCAGCAAGAGCGGGGCAGATACGCAGTATTTT.

This clonotype was seen a few times. This sequence joins TRBV7-4 and TRBJ1-2; D gene ambiguous. CDR3 length: 13 residues. The V gene lost 4 bases and the J gene lost 8 bases, with 14 bases spanning the gap. Germline V gene data show CDR1 as SGHVT and CDR2 as SQSDAQ. The CDR3 reads CASSSTPDGGYTF. DNA for the CDR3: TGTGCCAGCAGCTCTACTCCTGACGGCGGCTACACCTTC.

The chain joins TRBV3-1 to TRBJ2-1, with a weak D call TRBD1 (5 bases). V lost 2 bases to trimming and J lost 8 bases, with 16 bases between them. Germline values: CDR1 LGHDT, CDR2 YNNKEL (reference sequence). CDR3 length: 15 residues. The CDR3 reads CASSQFSQGRDEQFF. The CDR3 region has the DNA TGTGCCAGCAGCCAATTCTCCCAGGGTCGGGATGAGCAGTTCTTC.

This chain joins TRBV5-4 and TRBJ2-3, with 7 bases lining up with TRBD1. Germline V CDR1 and CDR2: SGHNT, YYREEE (reference sequence). This CDR3 is 15 amino acids long. J lost 4 bases, V lost 0 bases, and 5 bases had no gene match. The CDR3 coding sequence is TGTGCCAGCAGCTTGGTTGTAGACAGGGCAGATACGCAGTATTTT. Protein product: CASSLVVDRADTQYF. The whole variable domain, remainder taken from reference TRBV5-4 and TRBJ2-3, is ETGVTQSPTHLIKTRGQQVTLRCSSQSGHNTVSWYQQALGQGPQFIFQYYREEENGRGNFPPRFSGLQFPNYSSELNVNALELDDSALYLCASSLVVDRADTQYFGPGTRLTVL.

This clonotype was counted at least ten times. The V and J genes are TRBV7-2 and TRBJ2-5; 8 nucleotides line up with TRBD1. The CDR3 has 13 residues. J was trimmed by 4 bases and V by 3 bases; bases with no gene match: 1. In germline, CDR1 is SGHTA, CDR2 FQGNSA. The CDR3 protein is CASSFQGAETQYF. Here the CDR3 DNA reads TGTGCCAGCAGCTTTCAGGGGGCAGAGACCCAGTACTTC.

This clonotype was counted many times. V gene TRBV7-2 combines with J gene TRBJ2-4; TRBD2 is a possible D gene (6 bases). Trimming removed 1 base at V and 6 bases at J, with 13 bases between. The CDR3 has 15 residues. Germline V CDR1 and CDR2: SGHTA, FQGNSA. This chain's CDR3 is CASSLGGGMGNIQYF. The CDR3 nucleotides are TGTGCCAGCAGCTTAGGAGGAGGGATGGGAAACATTCAGTACTTC.

The CDR3 spells CSAGQNTEAFF. The DNA of the CDR3 is TGCAGTGCAGGACAGAACACTGAAGCTTTCTTT. J is TRBJ1-1 and V is TRBV20-1; perhaps TRBD1 as D (5 bases). The CDR3 totals 11 residues. From germline, CDR1 is DFQATT and CDR2 SNEGSKA (reference sequence). Trimming cost V 6 bases and J 1 base, with 6 bases left between them.

This clonotype was counted a few times. V is TRBV7-9 and J is TRBJ2-1; TRBD2 aligns across 11 bases. J was trimmed by 4 bases and V by 3 bases; bases with no gene match: 5. This CDR3 has 16 residues. The V gene's germline CDR1 is SEHNR and CDR2 FQNEAQ (reference sequence). CDR3 DNA: TGTGCCAGCAGCTTCGCCGGGACTAGCGGATACAATGAGCAGTTCTTC. It translates to CASSFAGTSGYNEQFF.

The rearrangement links TRBV6-1 to TRBJ2-7; no firm D call. V was trimmed by 6 bases and J by 0 bases, leaving 12 bases between them. CDR1 is MNHNS and CDR2 is SASEGT in the germline V gene. The CDR3 has 14 amino acids. The CDR3 reads CASRLKGSSYEQYF. DNA of the CDR3: TGTGCCAGCAGGCTCAAGGGTAGCTCCTACGAGCAGTACTTC.

The chain combines TRBV28 with TRBJ2-7, with D uncertain. This CDR3 contains 16 residues. Per germline, CDR1 MDHEN and CDR2 SYDVKM. Trimming left V 4 bases short and J 4 bases short, with 20 bases between. For the CDR3, the DNA is TGTGCCAGCAGTTCCCCTGGTCGCCAGAACGGATACGAGCAGTACTTC. It specifies CASSSPGRQNGYEQYF.

This clonotype showed up just a few times. This chain joins TRBV6-1 and TRBJ2-5; no clear D. Looked up from germline, CDR1 is MNHNS and CDR2 is SASEGT. V was trimmed by 6 bases and J by 5 bases, leaving 10 bases between them. This CDR3 spans 12 amino acids. CDR3 region: CASRIGIETQYF. Written as DNA, the CDR3 is TGTGCCAGCAGGATAGGTATCGAGACCCAGTACTTC.

This chain joins TRBV4-1 and TRBJ2-3; 7 bases line up with TRBD1. Losses at the gene ends were 4 bases for V and 4 bases for J; bases not matched to a gene: 20. This CDR3 contains 19 residues. The V gene's germline CDR1 is MGHRA and CDR2 YSYEKL. CDR3 DNA: TGCGCCAGCAGCCCCCGTTATCCAATGGCAGGGGGTCCCTCAGATACGCAGTATTTT. Residues: CASSPRYPMAGGPSDTQYF.

The rearrangement joins TRBV6-2 or TRBV6-3 to TRBJ2-7; D possibly uses TRBD1 or TRBD2 (5 bases each). This CDR3 has 14 residues. V lost 6 bases and J lost 4, with 16 bases in between. From germline, CDR1 is MNHEY and CDR2 SVGEGT. CDR3 coding DNA: TGTGCCAGCAGGACAACCTATGGGGGATACGAGCAGTACTTC. Its translation: CASRTTYGGYEQYF.

This chain links TRBV15 with TRBJ2-7, with D unclear. The CDR3 covers 12 residues. The ends were cut back, 8 bases at V and 1 base at J, with 9 bases in the middle. CDR1 is LNHNV and CDR2 is YYDKDF in the germline V gene (reference sequence). This CDR3 is CATPDISYEQYV. Here the CDR3 DNA reads TGTGCCACCCCAGACATTTCCTACGAGCAGTACGTC.

DNA for the CDR3: TGTGCCAGCAGCCCCCCCTGCAGATTTGACTACGAGCAGTACGTC. This sequence encodes CASSPPCRFDYEQYV. V is TRBV7-2 and J is TRBJ2-7; unclear D gene. The CDR3 covers 15 residues. V gave up 5 bases and J gave up 3 bases, with 17 bases separating them. Germline V lookup: CDR1 SGHTA, CDR2 FQGNSA.

The V and J genes are TRBV11-2 and TRBJ2-7, with D maybe TRBD1 (6 bases). The CDR3 is made up of 14 amino acids. Trimming removed 2 bases at V and 1 base at J, with 9 bases between. Germline V CDR1 and CDR2: SGHAT, FQNNGV. This chain's CDR3 is CASSLSRGSYEQYV. The CDR3 DNA reads TGTGCCAGCAGCTTAAGCAGGGGTTCCTACGAGCAGTACGTC.

A word on this clonotype: A much larger clone lies a single base off, so this may be a read error. The gene calls are TRBV27 and TRBJ1-1; unclear D gene. Germline V gives CDR1 MNHEY, CDR2 SMNVEV (reference sequence). This CDR3 has 15 amino acids. Trimming pared 4 bases from V and 3 bases from J, leaving 15 bases between. This CDR3 is CASSSPSGWYTEAFF. The DNA of the CDR3 is TGTGCCAGCAGTTCCCCGAGTGGGTGGTACACTGAAGCTTTCTTT.

To note about this clonotype: Sequence at one end of the junction differs from germline and may be a read error. The chain carries TRBV7-7 and TRBJ2-2, with D possibly matching TRBD1 (6 bases). The CDR3 covers 13 residues. CDR1 and CDR2 from the germline V gene are SSHAT and FNYEAQ (reference sequence). The CDR3 DNA sequence: TGTGCTAGCAGCTTTGGACAGACCGGGGAGCTGTTTTTT. Amino acids: CASSFGQTGELFF.

This clonotype has a count of ten or more. This CDR3 reads CASSYGQGPDTQYF. CDR3 coding DNA: TGCGCCAGCAGCTACGGACAGGGCCCAGATACGCAGTATTTT. This chain uses TRBV4-3 with TRBJ2-3; 8 bases are a match to TRBD1. Germline CDR1 and CDR2: LGHNA and YSLEER. CDR3 length: 14 residues. V was pared by 5 bases and J by 4 bases, with 5 bases of the junction left unmatched.

This clonotype showed up just a few times. V usage is TRBV7-6 and J usage is TRBJ1-2, with TRBD1 as a possible D gene (5 bases). Germline loops: CDR1 SGHVS, CDR2 FNYEAQ. The CDR3 is made up of 12 amino acids. V was clipped by 5 bases and J by 8 bases, with 12 bases between them. The CDR3 sequence is CASSEQGQGYTF. CDR3 coding DNA: TGTGCCAGCAGCGAGCAGGGTCAAGGCTACACCTTC.

This clonotype was counted only a few times. The chain joins TRBV7-2 to TRBJ2-5; 7 positions agree with TRBD1. Germline CDR1 reads SGHTA; CDR2 reads FQGNSA. This CDR3 has 14 residues. Trimming took 4 bases from V and 4 from J; bases not matched to a gene: 6. The CDR3, as DNA: TGTGCCAGCAGCTACGACAGGGTGAGAGAGACCCAGTACTTC. Protein: CASSYDRVRETQYF.

This clonotype was observed a handful of times. The CDR3 reads CASSSRESNSPLHF. In DNA form, the CDR3 reads TGTGCCAGCAGCTCCCGGGAATCAAATTCACCCCTCCACTTT. This sequence joins TRBV7-2 and TRBJ1-6; D uncertain. The V end was cut by 4 bases, the J end by 7 bases, with 11 bases between. This CDR3 is 14 amino acids long. Per the germline V gene, CDR1 is SGHTA and CDR2 is FQGNSA.

This clonotype was seen more than once but under ten times. The chain joins TRBV7-9 to TRBJ1-1; 8 bases fit TRBD1. V shed 5 bases and J 4 bases; nucleotides not matched to a gene: 6. Germline V gene sequence: CDR1 SEHNR, CDR2 FQNEAQ (reference sequence). CDR3 length equals 14 residues. In DNA, the CDR3 is TGTGCCAGCAGCGGACAGGGACTCAGCACTGAAGCTTTCTTT. This encodes CASSGQGLSTEAFF.

The genes are TRBV30 and TRBJ2-1; 16 bases line up with TRBD2. The CDR3 has 12 amino acids. Germline trimming cut 5 bases from V and 13 bases from J; bases unmatched to any gene: 2. Germline lookup yields CDR1 GTSNPN and CDR2 SVGIG (reference sequence). The CDR3 bases are TGTGCCTGGGGGACTAGCGGGAGGGATCAGTTCTTC. Translation: CAWGTSGRDQFF.

The chain links TRBV10-2 to TRBJ1-5; TRBD1 agrees at 8 bases. The germline V gene has CDR1 WSHSY and CDR2 SAAADI. The CDR3 sequence is 15 residues long. The V gene end was trimmed by 7 bases and the J gene end by 0 bases; junction bases not matched to a gene: 5. The CDR3 coding sequence is TGCGCCAGCACCCCGGGACAGGATAGCAATCAGCCCCAGCATTTT. As protein: CASTPGQDSNQPQHF.

Here the CDR3 DNA reads TGCGCCAGCAGCCAAGATCGGGGCAGGGTGGACGAGCAGTACTTC. This encodes CASSQDRGRVDEQYF. The chain is built from TRBV4-1 and TRBJ2-7; D might be TRBD1 or TRBD2, each matching 5 bases. This CDR3 comprises 15 residues. From germline, CDR1 is MGHRA and CDR2 YSYEKL. V lost 0 bases, J lost 5 bases, and 14 bases lay in between.

This clonotype came up once. This rearrangement joins TRBV6-2 or TRBV6-3 to TRBJ2-3; D gene unclear. Germline V gene data show CDR1 as MNHEY and CDR2 as SVGEGT. This CDR3 is 15 amino acids long. Trimming took 0 bases from V and 0 from J, leaving 7 bases between them. The CDR3 spells CASSYSDQSTDTQYF. In nucleotides, the CDR3 is TGTGCCAGCAGTTACTCGGACCAAAGCACAGATACGCAGTATTTT.

Many counts were recorded for this clonotype. The chain links TRBV7-2 to TRBJ2-1; 12 nucleotides agree with TRBD2. CDR1 and CDR2 from the germline V gene are SGHTA and FQGNSA. The CDR3 spans 17 residues. Germline trimming cut 5 bases from V and 0 bases from J; bases unmatched to any gene: 5. CDR3 sequence (DNA): TGTGCCAGCAGCAAAACTAGCGGGAGGTTCTCCTACAATGAGCAGTTCTTC. The encoded protein is CASSKTSGRFSYNEQFF. The variable domain in full, completed from reference TRBV7-2 and TRBJ2-1, reads GAGVSQSPSNKVTEKGKDVELRCDPISGHTALYWYRQSLGQGLEFLIYFQGNSAPDKSGLPSDRFSAERTGGSVSTLTIQRTQQEDSAVYLCASSKTSGRFSYNEQFFGPGTRLTVL.